This paragraph reports one TCR beta chain. The target antigen is unknown. This sample is part of a study of beta chain features in type 1 diabetes. Across the whole study: Investigators examined 85 million to 110 million sorted cells across all samples.

The CDR3 spans 15 residues. CDR1 MDHEN and CDR2 SYDVKM come from the germline V gene. V was pared by 6 bases and J by 3 bases, with 17 bases between. The authors reverse transcribed all of the isolated RNA, so sequencing captured expressed TCRB transcripts. Data came from immunoSEQ multiplex PCR; TCRdb stores just in-frame clones and leaves some out. The data hold about 930,000 clones, with around a sixth observed a single time. Overall study results and limits: Fewer insertions but more deletions were seen at VDJ junctions in type 1 diabetes patients. High TCR expression in some cells could lead to their over-representation in cDNA sequencing.

Sequencing was performed on naive CD4+ T cells from blood. This sequence originates from a woman between 18 and 30 years old in good health. V usage is TRBV28 and J usage is TRBJ1-2; weak D call: TRBD1 (6 bases). The CDR3, as DNA: TGTGCCAGCAGCTCCGGTCAGGGGACTTACTATGGCTACACCTTC. Protein: CASSSGQGTYYGYTF.